The 21 T cell receptor beta chains below were found in one sample sequenced in a study of blood T cell repertoires in COVID-19 (dated by TCRdb to 2018 to 2020). Library preparation was by the immunoSEQ multiplex PCR assay. Imported from immuneACCESS, the table was reduced by TCRdb to in-frame sequences with V and J called. These copies leave out some clones; in studies compared against another copy, an unresolved V gene accounts for under half, and the cause of the remainder is not known. This sample is represented by 200,000 or so clones; almost 80% of them were singletons. The ten largest clones represent around 15% of the sample. The sequenced material came from peripheral blood. These receptor sequences come from a man aged 60-69 years with active or convalescent COVID-19.

The CDR3 region is CASSADRDLIYNEQFF. The CDR3 region has the DNA TGTGCCAGTAGCGCCGACCGGGACTTGATCTACAATGAGCAGTTCTTC. J is TRBJ2-1 and V is TRBV19, with D tentatively TRBD2 (6 bases). V was pared by 6 bases and J by 3 bases, with 18 bases between. Germline CDR1 LNHDA, CDR2 SQIVND (reference sequence). The CDR3 contains 16 residues.

This clone appeared a single time. The V gene is TRBV11-2, the J gene TRBJ2-3; TRBD2 matches at 7 bases. The CDR3 consists of 14 residues. V lost 3 bases to trimming and J lost 2 bases; unmatched junction nucleotides: 2. Per the germline V gene, CDR1 is SGHAT and CDR2 is FQNNGV. The CDR3 sequence is CASSFSGYTDTQYF. CDR3 nucleotides: TGTGCCAGCAGCTTTAGCGGGTACACAGATACGCAGTATTTT.

The V call is TRBV29-1, the J call TRBJ2-7; 8 bases are a match to TRBD2. J lost 5 bases, V lost 4 bases, and 4 bases had no gene match. The CDR3 sequence is 12 residues long. CDR1 is SQVTM and CDR2 is ANQGSEA in the germline V gene. The CDR3 sequence is CSVGSGRDEQYF. The CDR3 nucleotides are TGCAGCGTTGGAAGCGGGAGAGACGAGCAGTACTTC.

The table lists this clone with a few counts. The gene calls are TRBV19 and TRBJ2-1; 8 nucleotides agree with TRBD1. CDR1 is LNHDA and CDR2 is SQIVND in the germline V gene (reference sequence). This CDR3 is 13 amino acids long. V dropped 6 bases and J dropped 9; count of bases not matched to a gene: 7. The CDR3 sequence is CASRTGGGGEQFF. In DNA form, the CDR3 reads TGTGCCAGTAGAACAGGGGGAGGTGGTGAGCAGTTCTTC.

The chain uses TRBV25-1 and TRBJ2-1; maybe TRBD1 (6 bases). Germline CDR1 MGHDK, CDR2 SYGVNS. The CDR3 has 14 amino acids. Trimming pared 3 bases from V and 6 bases from J, leaving 12 bases between. CDR3 protein: CASSDYRAGNEQFF. In nucleotides, the CDR3 is TGTGCCAGCAGTGACTACAGGGCCGGCAATGAGCAGTTCTTC.

This clone occurred once. This sequence joins TRBV7-6 and TRBJ2-3, with D perhaps TRBD2 (6 bases). In germline, CDR1 is SGHVS, CDR2 FNYEAQ. The CDR3 spans 15 residues. V lost 4 bases and J 0 bases, leaving 11 bases between the germline ends. The CDR3 sequence: CASSSLASSTDTQYF. In nucleotides, the CDR3 is TGTGCCAGCAGCTCTCTAGCGTCTAGCACAGATACGCAGTATTTT.

This clone was seen a handful of times. CDR3 in amino acids: CASSPTRGLEGKLFF. The CDR3 bases are TGTGCCAGCAGCCCCACGCGGGGCCTTGAGGGAAAACTGTTTTTT. V gene TRBV28 combines with J gene TRBJ1-4; tentative D call: TRBD1 (5 bases). Between the trimmed V and J ends, which lost 6 bases and 10 bases, there was a span of 21 bases. Germline CDR1 and CDR2: MDHEN and SYDVKM. The CDR3 extends over 15 amino acids. Full variable domain (outside the CDR3, taken from reference TRBV28 and TRBJ1-4): DVKVTQSSRYLVKRTGEKVFLECVQDMDHENMFWYRQDPGLGLRLIYFSYDVKMKEKGDIPEGYSVSREKKERFSLILESASTNQTSMYLCASSPTRGLEGKLFFGSGTQLSVL.

V gene TRBV3-1 (or the pseudogene TRBV3-2) combines with J gene TRBJ2-4; possibly TRBD1 for D (6 bases). CDR3 length equals 16 residues. CDR1 and CDR2 from the germline V gene are LGHDT and YNNKEL (reference sequence). V lost 4 bases, J lost 3 bases, and 16 bases lay in between. The CDR3, as DNA: TGTGCCAGCAGCCCTGCGACAGGACATGGCAAAAACATTCAGTACTTC. Its translation: CASSPATGHGKNIQYF.

This clone has just a few counts. The chain is built from TRBV19 and TRBJ1-1, with a possible D match to TRBD1 (6 bases). V was cut by 5 bases and J by 5 bases, with 18 bases left in between. The CDR3 spans 15 residues. Germline V CDR1 and CDR2: LNHDA, SQIVND (reference sequence). CDR3 loop: CASSEDRVLATEAFF. Written as DNA, the CDR3 is TGTGCCAGTAGTGAGGACAGAGTCTTGGCAACTGAAGCTTTCTTT.

The J gene is TRBJ2-3, the V gene TRBV5-1, with 9 bases identical to TRBD2. CDR3 length: 15 residues. V gave up 7 bases and J gave up 1 base; unmatched junction bases: 7. The V gene's germline CDR1 is SGHRS and CDR2 YFSETQ. The CDR3 region is CASCVAGAGTDTQYF. The CDR3 nucleotides are TGCGCCAGCTGCGTAGCGGGAGCGGGCACAGATACGCAGTATTTT. Together with reference TRBV5-1 and TRBJ2-3, the CDR3 gives the full variable domain: KAGVTQTPRYLIKTRGQQVTLSCSPISGHRSVSWYQQTPGQGLQFLFEYFSETQRNKGNFPGRFSGRQFSNSRSEMNVSTLELGDSALYLCASCVAGAGTDTQYFGPGTRLTVL.

The chain is built from TRBV18 and TRBJ2-7; 10 nucleotides line up with TRBD1. This CDR3 spans 15 amino acids. From germline, CDR1 is KGHSH and CDR2 LQKENI. V gave up 1 base and J gave up 0 bases; unmatched junction bases: 0. The DNA of the CDR3 is TGTGCCAGCTCACCACGACAGGGGGCCTCCTACGAGCAGTACTTC. Protein sequence: CASSPRQGASYEQYF.

This chain links TRBV28 with TRBJ2-2; D unclear. Germline-derived CDR1 and CDR2 are MDHEN and SYDVKM. There are 12 residues in the CDR3. With 8 bases removed from V and 3 bases from J, the gap between germline ends came to 7 bases. CDR3 protein: CASGFYTGELFF. In nucleotides, the CDR3 is TGTGCCAGCGGCTTTTACACCGGGGAGCTGTTTTTT. The complete variable domain, with remaining parts taken from reference TRBV28 and TRBJ2-2, reads DVKVTQSSRYLVKRTGEKVFLECVQDMDHENMFWYRQDPGLGLRLIYFSYDVKMKEKGDIPEGYSVSREKKERFSLILESASTNQTSMYLCASGFYTGELFFGEGSRLTVL.

The chain employs TRBV3-1 (or the pseudogene TRBV3-2) and TRBJ2-7; D gene ambiguous. There are 14 residues in the CDR3. The V end was cut by 4 bases, the J end by 1 base, with 11 bases between. Germline loops: CDR1 LGHDT, CDR2 YNNKEL (reference sequence). In DNA form, the CDR3 reads TGTGCCAGCAGCCGTCAGGAACTTTCCTACGAGCAGTACTTC. It translates to CASSRQELSYEQYF.

The rearrangement uses TRBV3-1 (or the pseudogene TRBV3-2) and TRBJ2-1; the match to TRBD2 covers 14 bases. The V and J ends lost 0 bases and 8 bases, in that order; junction bases with no gene match: 3. Germline CDR1 reads LGHDT; CDR2 reads YNNKEL (reference sequence). This CDR3 has 16 residues. CDR3: CASSQEGLAGVDEQFF. CDR3 DNA: TGTGCCAGCAGCCAAGAGGGACTAGCGGGAGTGGATGAGCAGTTCTTC.

The chain couples TRBV19 to TRBJ2-4, with D possibly matching TRBD2 (6 bases). The CDR3 extends over 20 amino acids. V was clipped by 4 bases and J by 0 bases, with 25 bases between them. Germline loops: CDR1 LNHDA, CDR2 SQIVND (reference sequence). The CDR3 loop reads CASSTQARSGGILAKNIQYF. The DNA of the CDR3 is TGTGCCAGTAGTACCCAGGCAAGGAGCGGAGGGATCCTAGCCAAAAACATTCAGTACTTC.

J is TRBJ2-7 and V is TRBV5-1; perhaps TRBD2 as D (6 bases). The CDR3 extends over 14 amino acids. With 4 bases removed from V and 1 base from J, the gap between germline ends came to 12 bases. Per germline, CDR1 SGHRS and CDR2 YFSETQ. In DNA form, the CDR3 reads TGCGCCAGCAGCCCATGGGGACTTTCCTACGAGCAGTACTTC. Translated, it gives CASSPWGLSYEQYF.

The chain is built from TRBV7-8 and TRBJ1-6, with 7 nucleotides matching TRBD1. The trim removed 2 bases at V and 5 bases at J, leaving 6 bases unmatched. The germline V gene encodes CDR1 SGHVS and CDR2 FQNEAQ. The CDR3 is made up of 16 amino acids. This CDR3 is CASSLTGDSHNSPLHF. The CDR3 DNA follows: TGTGCCAGCAGCTTAACAGGGGATTCTCATAATTCACCCCTCCACTTT.

This sequence joins TRBV7-3 and TRBJ2-3, with D unresolved. The CDR3 consists of 13 residues. Germline V gene lookup returns CDR1 SGHTA and CDR2 FQGTGA. The V end was cut by 1 base, the J end by 3 bases, with 5 bases between. CDR3 in DNA: TGTGCCAGCAGCTTAAGCAGGACAGATACGCAGTATTTT. Translating it yields CASSLSRTDTQYF.

The chain recombines TRBV28 with TRBJ1-5; possible D gene TRBD1, 6 bases. Trimming shortened V by 4 bases and J by 3 bases, and 13 bases separated the two germline ends. In germline, CDR1 is MDHEN, CDR2 SYDVKM. The length of the CDR3 is 15 residues. CDR3 DNA sequence: TGTGCCAGCAGTTATGGGGGCAGGGTCAATCAGCCCCAGCATTTT. It is translated as CASSYGGRVNQPQHF.

The J gene is TRBJ1-1, the V gene TRBV3-1 (or the pseudogene TRBV3-2); TRBD1 might be the D (5 bases). Germline CDR1 and CDR2: LGHDT and YNNKEL (reference sequence). The CDR3 is made up of 15 amino acids. V lost 1 base to trimming and J lost 7 bases, with 16 bases between them. The CDR3 nucleotides are TGTGCCAGCAGCCAAGGATCAGGGAGGGCCGGTGAAGCTTTCTTT. Protein sequence: CASSQGSGRAGEAFF.

The gene calls are TRBV29-1 and TRBJ2-7, with a tentative D call TRBD2 (6 bases). The CDR3 has 12 amino acids. Trimming took 7 bases from V and 2 from J, leaving 12 bases between them. Germline CDR1 is SQVTM and CDR2 is ANQGSEA. CDR3 sequence: CSAEAGPYEQYF. DNA for the CDR3: TGCAGCGCCGAGGCGGGGCCCTACGAGCAGTACTTC.